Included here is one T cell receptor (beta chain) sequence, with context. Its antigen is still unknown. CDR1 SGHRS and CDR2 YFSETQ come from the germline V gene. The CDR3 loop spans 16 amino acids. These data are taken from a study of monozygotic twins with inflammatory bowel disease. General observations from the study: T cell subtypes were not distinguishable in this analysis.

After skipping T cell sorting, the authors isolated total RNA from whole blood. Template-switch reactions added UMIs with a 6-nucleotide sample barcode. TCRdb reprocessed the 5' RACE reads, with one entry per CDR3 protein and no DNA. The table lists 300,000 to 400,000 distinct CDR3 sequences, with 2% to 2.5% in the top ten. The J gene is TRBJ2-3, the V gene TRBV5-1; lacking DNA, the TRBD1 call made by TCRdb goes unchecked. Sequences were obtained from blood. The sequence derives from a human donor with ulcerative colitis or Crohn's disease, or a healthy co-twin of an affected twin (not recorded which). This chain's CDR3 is CASSRSDGRGSDTQYF.